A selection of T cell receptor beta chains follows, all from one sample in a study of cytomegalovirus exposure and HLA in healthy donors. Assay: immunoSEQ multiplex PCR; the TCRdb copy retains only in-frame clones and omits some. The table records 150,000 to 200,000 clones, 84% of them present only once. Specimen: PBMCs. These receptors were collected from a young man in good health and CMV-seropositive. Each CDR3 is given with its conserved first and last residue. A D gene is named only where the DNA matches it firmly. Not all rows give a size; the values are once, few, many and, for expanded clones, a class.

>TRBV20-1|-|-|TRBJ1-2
TGCAGTGCGAGACAGGATGGCTACACCTTC
CSARQDGYTF
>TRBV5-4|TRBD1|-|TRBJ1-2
TGTGCCAGCAGCTCCGGACAGGGAGTGAGCTACACCTTC
CASSSGQGVSYTF
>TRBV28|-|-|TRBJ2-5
TGTGCCAGCAGTTTATTGTTGGGGGCTCCTCAGGAGACCCAGTACTTC
CASSLLLGAPQETQYF
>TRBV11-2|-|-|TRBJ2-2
TGTGCCAGCAGCCTATGGCAGGCCACGAACACCGGGGAGCTGTTTTTT
CASSLWQATNTGELFF
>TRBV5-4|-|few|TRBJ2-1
TGTGCCAGCAGCCCAAACCCGGGGGACTACAATGAGCAGTTCTTC
CASSPNPGDYNEQFF
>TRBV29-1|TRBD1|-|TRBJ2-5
TGCAGCGTCGGAAGGACAGGGGGCGGAGAGACCCAGTACTTC
CSVGRTGGGETQYF
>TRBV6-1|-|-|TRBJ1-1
TGTGCCAGCACTCAGGGCCAGAACACTGAAGCTTTCTTT
CASTQGQNTEAFF
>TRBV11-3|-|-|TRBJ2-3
TGTGCCAGCAGCTCGAAGGTCCTAGAACCCACAGATACGCAGTATTTT
CASSSKVLEPTDTQYF
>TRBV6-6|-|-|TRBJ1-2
TGTGCCAGCAGCACTCCCAGGGGCTATGGCTACACCTTC
CASSTPRGYGYTF
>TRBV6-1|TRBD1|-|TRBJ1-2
TGTGCCAGCAGTGAAGCGCAAGGGGGCGCCTATGGCTACACCTTC
CASSEAQGGAYGYTF
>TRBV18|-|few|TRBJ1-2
TGTGCCAGCTCACCGCCGGACAGCGGCTATGGCTACACCTTC
CASSPPDSGYGYTF
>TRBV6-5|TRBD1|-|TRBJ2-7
TGTGCCAGCTCCGAAGGGACAGCCGAGCAGTACTTC
CASSEGTAEQYF
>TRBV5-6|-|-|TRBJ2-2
TGTGCCAGCAGCTTAGGAGGACTTCACACCGGGGAGCTGTTTTTT
CASSLGGLHTGELFF
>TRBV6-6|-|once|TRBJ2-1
TGTGCCAGCACGGAGGGATTCAATGAGCAGTTCTTC
CASTEGFNEQFF
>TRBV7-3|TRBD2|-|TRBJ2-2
TGTGCCAGCAGCTTAACGGTGACTAGCGTGGGCGGGGAGCTGTTTTTT
CASSLTVTSVGGELFF
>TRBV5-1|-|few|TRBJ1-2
TGCGCCAGCAGCCCTGTGGGCCCTAACTATGGCTACACCTTC
CASSPVGPNYGYTF
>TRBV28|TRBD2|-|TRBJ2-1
TGTGCCAGCAGTTCTAGCGGGAGAGCCTACAATGAGCAGTTCTTC
CASSSSGRAYNEQFF
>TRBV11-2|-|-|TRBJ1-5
TGTGCCAGCAGCTTAGATTATAGTCAGCCCCAGCATTTT
CASSLDYSQPQHF
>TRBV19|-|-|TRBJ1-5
TGTGCCGGCGCGGGGGCTCAGCCCCAGCATTTT
CAGAGAQPQHF
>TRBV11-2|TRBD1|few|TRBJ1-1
TGTGCCAGCAGCTTTTGGACCGGGACAGAGAGAGAGAACACTGAAGCTTTCTTT
CASSFWTGTERENTEAFF
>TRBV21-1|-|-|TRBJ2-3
TGTGCCAGCAGCAAGATTTGCGGATTGGGCACAGATACGCAGTATTTT
CASSKICGLGTDTQYF
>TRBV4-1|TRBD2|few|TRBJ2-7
TGCGCCAGCAGCCAAGAGGTAGCGGGCTCCTACGAGCAGTACTTC
CASSQEVAGSYEQYF
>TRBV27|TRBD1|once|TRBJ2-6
TGTGCCAGCAGTTTACAGGGGGCAGGTGGGGCCAACGTCCTGACTTTC
CASSLQGAGGANVLTF
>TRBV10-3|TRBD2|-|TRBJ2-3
TGTGCCATCAGTGAGTCGGCTAGCGGAAGCACAGATACGCAGTATTTT
CAISESASGSTDTQYF
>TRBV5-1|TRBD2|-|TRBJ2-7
TGCGCCAGCAGCCAGGGACTAGCGGGACTTAACGAGCAGTACTTC
CASSQGLAGLNEQYF
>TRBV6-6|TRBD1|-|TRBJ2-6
TGTGCCAGCAGCCAGGGGGACAGGGAAGGGAACGTCCTGACTTTC
CASSQGDREGNVLTF
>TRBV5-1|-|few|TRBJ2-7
TGCGCCAGCAGCTTCACAGGGAAGTTAGTGTACGAGCAGTACTTC
CASSFTGKLVYEQYF
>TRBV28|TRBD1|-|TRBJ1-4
TGTGCCAGCAGACAGGGGCAGGAAAAACTGTTTTTT
CASRQGQEKLFF
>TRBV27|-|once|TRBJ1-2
TGTGCCAGCAGTCGGGGGGTTGGGGGCTACACCTTC
CASSRGVGGYTF
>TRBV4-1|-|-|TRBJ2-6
TGCGCCAGCAGCCAAGACGGGGTTGCTGGGGCCAACGTCCTGACTTTC
CASSQDGVAGANVLTF
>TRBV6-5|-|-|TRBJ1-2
TGTGCCAGCAGTTACGTCGGGGGGAACTATGGCTACACCTTC
CASSYVGGNYGYTF
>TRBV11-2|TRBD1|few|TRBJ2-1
TGTGCCAGCAGCCTCGGGACAGGGGGCCATGAGCAGTTCTTC
CASSLGTGGHEQFF
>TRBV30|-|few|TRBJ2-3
TGTGCCTGCCAGGTCCAGGCAGATACGCAGTATTTT
CACQVQADTQYF
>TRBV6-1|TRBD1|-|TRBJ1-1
TGTGCCAGCAGTGAAGGGACAGGTATGAACACTGAAGCTTTCTTT
CASSEGTGMNTEAFF
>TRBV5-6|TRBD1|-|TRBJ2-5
TGTGCCAGCAGCTCAAGACAGGGCAGGCGCGAGACCCAGTACTTC
CASSSRQGRRETQYF
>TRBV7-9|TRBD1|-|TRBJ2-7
TGTGCCAGCAGCGTCGGACAGGGCTACGAGCAGTACTTC
CASSVGQGYEQYF
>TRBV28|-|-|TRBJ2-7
-
CASSSSTGTGSEQYF
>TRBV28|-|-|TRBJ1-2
TGTGCCAGCAGTTTCGGCGGCGGCTATGGCTACACCTTC
CASSFGGGYGYTF